The clone carrying this T cell receptor beta chain came up many times. Its target is not known. V was clipped by 6 bases and J by 4 bases; unmatched bases: 5. The CDR3 totals 13 residues. The TCR beta library used iRepertoire HTBI primers with Arm-PCR amplification of CDR3. One entry per CDR3 protein, called by TCRdb with MiXCR from the multiplex PCR reads. This table holds a few hundred thousand distinct CDR3 sequences, roughly 10% found once. These data belong to a study of regulatory T cells in long-lasting Graves disease. Whole-study context: Graves' patients, newly diagnosed, had taken antithyroid drugs under 3 months.

The time point denotes: newly diagnosed GD, antithyroid drugs for less than 3 months. Extracted PBMC RNA gave rise to the TCR library. Broader study findings: Fewer public clonotypes were shared by new patients (966) than by persistent patients (roughly 2,500). For persistent Graves' patients, TCR diversity was lower than for newly diagnosed ones.

The same data also contributed to another study, on T cells in Graves' hyperthyroidism and ophthalmopathy.

The rearrangement links TRBV12-3 or TRBV12-4 to TRBJ1-1, with 7 bases that match TRBD1. The material was peripheral blood mononuclear cells (PBMCs), obtained at new diagnosis, from a patient treated with antithyroid drugs. This clonotype was sampled from a woman between 18 and 30 years old with Graves disease. For the CDR3, the DNA is TGTGCCAGCAGCTTATCAGGGGGCACTGAAGCTTTCTTT. Translating gives CASSLSGGTEAFF.